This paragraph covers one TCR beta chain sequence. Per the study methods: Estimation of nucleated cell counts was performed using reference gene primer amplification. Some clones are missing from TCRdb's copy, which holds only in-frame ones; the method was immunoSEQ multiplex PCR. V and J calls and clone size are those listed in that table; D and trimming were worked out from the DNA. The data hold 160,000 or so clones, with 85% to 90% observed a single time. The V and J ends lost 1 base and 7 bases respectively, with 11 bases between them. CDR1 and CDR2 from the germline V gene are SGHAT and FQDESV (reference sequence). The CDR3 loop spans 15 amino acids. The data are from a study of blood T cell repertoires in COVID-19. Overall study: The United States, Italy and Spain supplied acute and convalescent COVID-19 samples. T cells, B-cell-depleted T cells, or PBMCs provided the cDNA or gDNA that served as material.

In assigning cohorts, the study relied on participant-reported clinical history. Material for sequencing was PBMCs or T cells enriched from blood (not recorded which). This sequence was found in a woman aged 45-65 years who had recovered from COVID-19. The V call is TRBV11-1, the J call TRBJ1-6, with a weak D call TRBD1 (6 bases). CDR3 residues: CASSLVAGANSPLHF. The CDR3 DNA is TGTGCCAGCAGCTTAGTCGCAGGGGCGAATTCACCCCTCCACTTT.